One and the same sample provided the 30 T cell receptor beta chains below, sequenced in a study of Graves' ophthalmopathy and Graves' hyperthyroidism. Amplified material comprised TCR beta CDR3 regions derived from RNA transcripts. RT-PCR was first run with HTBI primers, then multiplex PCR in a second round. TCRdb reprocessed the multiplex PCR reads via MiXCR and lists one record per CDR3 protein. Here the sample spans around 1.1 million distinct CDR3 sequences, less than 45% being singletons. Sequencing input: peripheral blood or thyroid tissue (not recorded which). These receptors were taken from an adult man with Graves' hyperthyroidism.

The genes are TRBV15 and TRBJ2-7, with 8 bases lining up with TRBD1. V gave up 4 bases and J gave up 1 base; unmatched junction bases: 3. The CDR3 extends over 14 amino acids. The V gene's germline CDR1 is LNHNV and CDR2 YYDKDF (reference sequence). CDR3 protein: CATSMGQESYEQYF. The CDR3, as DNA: TGTGCCACCAGCATGGGACAGGAGTCCTACGAGCAGTACTTC.

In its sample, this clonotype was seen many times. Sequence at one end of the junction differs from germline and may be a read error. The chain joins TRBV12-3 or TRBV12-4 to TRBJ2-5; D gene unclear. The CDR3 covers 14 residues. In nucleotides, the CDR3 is TGCGCCAGCAGCCCGGGCTCGTATCAAGAGACCCAGTACTTC. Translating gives CASSPGSYQETQYF.

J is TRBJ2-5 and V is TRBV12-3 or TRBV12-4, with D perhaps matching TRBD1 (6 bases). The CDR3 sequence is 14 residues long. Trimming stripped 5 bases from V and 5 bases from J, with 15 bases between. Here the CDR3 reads CASSPQTGGETQYF. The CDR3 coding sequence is TGTGCCAGCAGTCCTCAGACAGGCGGGGAGACCCAGTACTTC.

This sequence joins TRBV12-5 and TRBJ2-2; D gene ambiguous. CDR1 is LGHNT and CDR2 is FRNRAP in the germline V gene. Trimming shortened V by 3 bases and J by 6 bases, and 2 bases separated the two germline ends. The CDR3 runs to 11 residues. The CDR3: CASGFAGELFF. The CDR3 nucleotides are TGTGCTAGTGGTTTCGCCGGGGAGCTGTTTTTT.

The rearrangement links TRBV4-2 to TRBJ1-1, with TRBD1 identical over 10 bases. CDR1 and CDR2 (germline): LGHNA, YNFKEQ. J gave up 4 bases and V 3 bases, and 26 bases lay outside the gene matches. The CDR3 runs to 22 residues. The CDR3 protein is CASSHPGQGRPRDPPGLTEAFF. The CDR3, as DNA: TGTGCCAGCAGCCACCCGGGACAGGGGCGACCAAGAGACCCGCCCGGCCTCACTGAAGCTTTCTTT.

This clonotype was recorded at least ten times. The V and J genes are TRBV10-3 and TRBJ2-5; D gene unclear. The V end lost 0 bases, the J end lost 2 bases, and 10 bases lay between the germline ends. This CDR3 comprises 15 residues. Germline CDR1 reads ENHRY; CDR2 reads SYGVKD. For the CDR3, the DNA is TGTGCCATCAGTGAGTCAAGGCGCGGACAAGAGACCCAGTACTTC. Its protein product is CAISESRRGQETQYF.

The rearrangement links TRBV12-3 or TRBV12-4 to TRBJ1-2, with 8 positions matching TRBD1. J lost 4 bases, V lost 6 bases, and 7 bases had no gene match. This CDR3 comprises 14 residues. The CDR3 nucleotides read TGTGCCAGCAGCTTGGGACAGGAAGCCTATGGCTACACCTTC. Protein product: CASSLGQEAYGYTF.

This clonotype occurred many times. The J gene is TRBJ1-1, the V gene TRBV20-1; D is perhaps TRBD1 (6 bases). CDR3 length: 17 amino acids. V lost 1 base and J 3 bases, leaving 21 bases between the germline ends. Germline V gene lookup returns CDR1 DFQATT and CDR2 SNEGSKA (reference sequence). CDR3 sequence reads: CSARASGAGASYTEAFF. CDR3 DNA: TGCAGTGCTAGAGCCTCCGGGGCAGGGGCTAGTTACACTGAAGCTTTCTTT.

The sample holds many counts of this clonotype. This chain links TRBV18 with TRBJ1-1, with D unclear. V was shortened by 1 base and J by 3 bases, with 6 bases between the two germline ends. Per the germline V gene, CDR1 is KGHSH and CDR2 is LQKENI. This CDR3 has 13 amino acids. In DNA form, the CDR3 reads TGTGCCAGCTCACCACAGGCCGACACTGAAGCTTTCTTT. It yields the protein CASSPQADTEAFF.

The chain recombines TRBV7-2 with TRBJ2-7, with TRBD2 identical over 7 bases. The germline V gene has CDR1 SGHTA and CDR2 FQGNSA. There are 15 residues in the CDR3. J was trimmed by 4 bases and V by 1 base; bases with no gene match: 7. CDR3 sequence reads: CASSLGPGRGYEQYF. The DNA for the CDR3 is TGTGCCAGCAGCTTAGGACCAGGGAGGGGATACGAGCAGTACTTC.

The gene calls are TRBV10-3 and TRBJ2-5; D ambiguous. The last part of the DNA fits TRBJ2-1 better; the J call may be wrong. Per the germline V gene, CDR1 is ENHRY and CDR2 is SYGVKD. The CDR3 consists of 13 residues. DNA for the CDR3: TGTGCCGCCGCCGGTGCAAATCGGGCAGAGCAGTTCTTC. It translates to CAAAGANRAEQFF.

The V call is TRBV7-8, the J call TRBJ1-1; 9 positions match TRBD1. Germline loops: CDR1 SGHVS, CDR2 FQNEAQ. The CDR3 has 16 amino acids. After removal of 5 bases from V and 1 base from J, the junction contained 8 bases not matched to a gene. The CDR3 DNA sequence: TGTGCCAGCAGCACCGCACAGGGGGCTTCGAACACTGAAGCTTTCTTT. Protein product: CASSTAQGASNTEAFF. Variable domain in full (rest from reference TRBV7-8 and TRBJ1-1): GAGVSQSPRYKVAKRGQDVALRCDPISGHVSLFWYQQALGQGPEFLTYFQNEAQLDKSGLPSDRFFAERPEGSVSTLKIQRTQQEDSAVYLCASSTAQGASNTEAFFGQGTRLTVV.

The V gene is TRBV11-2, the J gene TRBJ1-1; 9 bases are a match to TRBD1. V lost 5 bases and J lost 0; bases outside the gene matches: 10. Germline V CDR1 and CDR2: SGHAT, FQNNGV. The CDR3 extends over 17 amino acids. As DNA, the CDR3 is TGTGCCAGCAGCCTCCGACAGGGGGGCGACATGAACACTGAAGCTTTCTTT. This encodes CASSLRQGGDMNTEAFF.

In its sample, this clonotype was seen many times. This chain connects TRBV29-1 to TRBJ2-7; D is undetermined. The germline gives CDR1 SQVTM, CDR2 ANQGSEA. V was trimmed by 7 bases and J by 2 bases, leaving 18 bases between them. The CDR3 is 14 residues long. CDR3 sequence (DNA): TGCAGCGATCACACAGTCATGACGCCCTACGAGCAGTACTTC. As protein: CSDHTVMTPYEQYF.

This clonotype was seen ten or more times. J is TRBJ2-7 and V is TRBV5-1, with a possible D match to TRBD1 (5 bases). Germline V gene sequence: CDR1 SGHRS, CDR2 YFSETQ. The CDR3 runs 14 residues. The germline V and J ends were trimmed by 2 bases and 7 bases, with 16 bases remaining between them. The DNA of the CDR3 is TGCGCCAGCAGCTTCGGCAGGGCCCGGCATGAGCAGTACTTC. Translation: CASSFGRARHEQYF.

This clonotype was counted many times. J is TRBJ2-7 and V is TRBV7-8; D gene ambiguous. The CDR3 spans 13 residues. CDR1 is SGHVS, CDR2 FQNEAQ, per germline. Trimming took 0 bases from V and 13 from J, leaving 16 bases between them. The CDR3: CASSLAGDLSVYF. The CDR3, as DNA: TGTGCCAGCAGCTTAGCCGGTGACCTAAGCGTCTACTTC.

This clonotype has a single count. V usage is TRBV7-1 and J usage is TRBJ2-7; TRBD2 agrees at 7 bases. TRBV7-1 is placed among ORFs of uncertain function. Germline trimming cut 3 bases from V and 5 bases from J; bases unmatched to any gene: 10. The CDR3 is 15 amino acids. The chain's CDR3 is CASSSGTNLIHEQYF. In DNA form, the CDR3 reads TGTGCCAGCAGCTCCGGGACTAATCTTATCCACGAGCAGTACTTC.

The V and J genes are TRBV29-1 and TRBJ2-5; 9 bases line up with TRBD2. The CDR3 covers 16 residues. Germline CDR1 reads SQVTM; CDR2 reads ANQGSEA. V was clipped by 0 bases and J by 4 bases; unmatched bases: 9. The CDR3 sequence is CSVEDTGGGASETQYF. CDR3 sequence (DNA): TGCAGCGTTGAAGATACTGGCGGGGGGGCCTCAGAGACCCAGTACTTC.

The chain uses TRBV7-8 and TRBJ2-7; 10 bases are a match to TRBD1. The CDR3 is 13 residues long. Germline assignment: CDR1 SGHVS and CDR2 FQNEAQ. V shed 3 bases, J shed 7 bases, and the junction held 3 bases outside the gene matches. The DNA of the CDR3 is TGTGCCAGCAGCTTCGGGACAGGGGAAGAGCAGTACTTC. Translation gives CASSFGTGEEQYF.

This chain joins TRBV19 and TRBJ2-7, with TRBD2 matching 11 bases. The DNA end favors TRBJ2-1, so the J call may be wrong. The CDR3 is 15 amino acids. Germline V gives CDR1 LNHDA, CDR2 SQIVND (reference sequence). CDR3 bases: TGTGCCAGTAGCCTACTAGCGGGAGAGGCAGATGAGCAGTTCTTC. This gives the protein CASSLLAGEADEQFF.

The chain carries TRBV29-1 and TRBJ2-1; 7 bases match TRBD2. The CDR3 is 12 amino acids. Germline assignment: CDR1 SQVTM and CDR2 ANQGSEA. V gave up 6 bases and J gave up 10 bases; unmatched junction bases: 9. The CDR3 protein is CSVDRTSEEQFF. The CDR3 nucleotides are TGCAGCGTGGATCGGACTAGTGAGGAGCAGTTCTTC.

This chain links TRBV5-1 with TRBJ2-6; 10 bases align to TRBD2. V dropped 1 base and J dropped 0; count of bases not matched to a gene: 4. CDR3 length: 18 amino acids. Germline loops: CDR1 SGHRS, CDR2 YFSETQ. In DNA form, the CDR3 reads TGCGCCAGCAGCTTGACGGCTAGCGGGAGCTCTGGGGCCAACGTCCTGACTTTC. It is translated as CASSLTASGSSGANVLTF. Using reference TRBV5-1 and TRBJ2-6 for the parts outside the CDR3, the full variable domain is KAGVTQTPRYLIKTRGQQVTLSCSPISGHRSVSWYQQTPGQGLQFLFEYFSETQRNKGNFPGRFSGRQFSNSRSEMNVSTLELGDSALYLCASSLTASGSSGANVLTFGAGSRLTVL.

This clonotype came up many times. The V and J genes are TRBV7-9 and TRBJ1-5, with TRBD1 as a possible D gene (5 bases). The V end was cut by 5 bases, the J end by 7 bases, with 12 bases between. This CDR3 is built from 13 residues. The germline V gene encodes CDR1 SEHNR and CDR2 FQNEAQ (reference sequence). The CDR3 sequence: CASSLGRGQPQHF. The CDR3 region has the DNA TGTGCCAGCAGCCTGGGGAGGGGACAGCCCCAGCATTTT.

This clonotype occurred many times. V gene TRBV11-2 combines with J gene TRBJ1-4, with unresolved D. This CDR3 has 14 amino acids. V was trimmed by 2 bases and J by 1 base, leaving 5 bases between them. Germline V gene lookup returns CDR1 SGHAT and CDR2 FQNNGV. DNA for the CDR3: TGTGCCAGCAGCTTAAGAAGAACTAATGAAAAACTGTTTTTT. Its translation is CASSLRRTNEKLFF.

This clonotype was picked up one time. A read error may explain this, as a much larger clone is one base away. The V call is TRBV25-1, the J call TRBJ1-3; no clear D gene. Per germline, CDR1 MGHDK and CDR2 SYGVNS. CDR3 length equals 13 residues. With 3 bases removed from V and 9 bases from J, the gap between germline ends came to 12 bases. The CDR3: CASSEGVVLTIYF. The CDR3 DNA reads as TGTGCCAGCAGTGAGGGTGTGGTCCTCACCATATATTTT.

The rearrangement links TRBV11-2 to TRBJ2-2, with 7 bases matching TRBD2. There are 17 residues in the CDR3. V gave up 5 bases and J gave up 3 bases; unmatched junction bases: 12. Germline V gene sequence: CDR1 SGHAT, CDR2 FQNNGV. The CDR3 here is CASSIRTSYLDTGELFF. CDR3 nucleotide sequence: TGTGCCAGCAGCATTAGGACTAGTTATCTTGACACCGGGGAGCTGTTTTTT.

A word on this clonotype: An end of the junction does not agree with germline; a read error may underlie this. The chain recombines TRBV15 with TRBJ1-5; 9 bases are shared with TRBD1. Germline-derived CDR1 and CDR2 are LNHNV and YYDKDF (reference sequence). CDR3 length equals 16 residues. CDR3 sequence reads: CATSRGDRDHNEPQHF. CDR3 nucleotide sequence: TGTGCCACCAGCAGAGGGGACAGGGACCACAATGAGCCCCAGCATTTT.

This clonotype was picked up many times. CDR3 sequence: CSGTSGSNQPQHF. Here the CDR3 DNA reads TGCAGTGGCACGTCGGGTAGCAATCAGCCCCAGCATTTT. The chain joins TRBV20-1 to TRBJ1-5; D is unclear. Trimming cost V 7 bases and J 0 bases, with 10 bases left between them. The CDR3 sequence is 13 residues long. Germline-derived CDR1 and CDR2 are DFQATT and SNEGSKA (reference sequence).

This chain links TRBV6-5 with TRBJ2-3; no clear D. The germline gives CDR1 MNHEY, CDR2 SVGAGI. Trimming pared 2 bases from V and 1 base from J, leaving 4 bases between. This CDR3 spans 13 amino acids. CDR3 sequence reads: CASSYAGTDTQYF. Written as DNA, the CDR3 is TGTGCCAGCAGTTACGCAGGCACAGATACGCAGTATTTT.

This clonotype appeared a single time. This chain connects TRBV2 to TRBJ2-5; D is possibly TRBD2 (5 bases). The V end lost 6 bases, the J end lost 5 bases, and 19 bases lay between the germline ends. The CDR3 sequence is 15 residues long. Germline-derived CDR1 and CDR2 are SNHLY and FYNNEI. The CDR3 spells CASRLQTSVIETQYF. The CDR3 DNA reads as TGTGCCAGCAGACTCCAAACTAGTGTGATCGAGACCCAGTACTTC.